In this sample, the clone carrying this TCR beta chain turned up many times. Antigen unknown. A quantitative 5'-RACE method, one with molecular barcodes, was used to make TCR beta libraries. TCRdb recomputed calls from the 5' RACE reads with MiXCR, one row per CDR3 protein. The data contain some 200,000 distinct CDR3 sequences, about a quarter of them singletons. The data belong to a study of CD8 T cells in ankylosing spondylitis. Study-wide findings and caveats: It appeared that ankylosing spondylitis blood was characterized by a TCR beta motif of about 8 highly homologous variants. Some of the motif variants had earlier been found in reactive arthritis patients' fluid and blood.

Germline V gene sequence: CDR1 SGHRS, CDR2 YFSETQ. Trimming stripped 4 bases from V and 2 bases from J, with 15 bases between. The CDR3 runs to 15 residues. This TCR came from a male donor with ankylosing spondylitis or in good health (not recorded which). V is TRBV5-1 and J is TRBJ2-5; tentative D call: TRBD2 (5 bases). The sample comprised blood, either unsorted or a sorted T cell fraction (not recorded which). The CDR3 bases are TGCGCCAGCAGCCAACCGCGGACTCTGCAAGAGACCCAGTACTTC. Translation: CASSQPRTLQETQYF.